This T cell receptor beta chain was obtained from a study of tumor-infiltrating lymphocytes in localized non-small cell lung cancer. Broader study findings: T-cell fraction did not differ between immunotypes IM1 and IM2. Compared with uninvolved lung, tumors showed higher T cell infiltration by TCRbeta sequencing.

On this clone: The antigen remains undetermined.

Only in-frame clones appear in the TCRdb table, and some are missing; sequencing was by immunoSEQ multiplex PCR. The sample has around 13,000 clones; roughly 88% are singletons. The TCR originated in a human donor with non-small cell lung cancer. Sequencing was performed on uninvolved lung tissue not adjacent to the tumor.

CDR3 loop: CASSHGGHGNTGELFF. For the CDR3, the DNA is TGTGCCAGCAGCCACGGCGGACACGGGAACACCGGGGAGCTGTTTTTT. The chain employs TRBV7-9 and TRBJ2-2; TRBD1 is a possible D gene (5 bases). Germline loops: CDR1 SEHNR, CDR2 FQNEAQ (reference sequence). CDR3 length equals 16 residues. V was pared by 5 bases and J by 1 base, with 14 bases between.